This T cell receptor (beta chain) derives from a study of T cells after yellow fever vaccination. Study details: The fractions with low cell numbers were processed using SMART-Seq v4 Ultra Low Input.

Synthesis of TCR cDNA relied on 5'RACE template switching, which attached a universal primer site and UMIs. TCRdb ran MiXCR on the 5' RACE reads and lists one entry per CDR3 protein. Seen here are about 580,000 distinct CDR3 sequences, around 17% observed once, and the top ten hold approximately 15%. As to this clonotype: Its antigen is unknown.

Whole-study findings and limits: Most primary-vaccination clones reappeared after the booster (about 97% CD4, roughly 88% CD8).

The source was PBMCs, collected 5 to 6 days after the first yellow fever vaccination. The sequence came from a man aged 18 to 35 who received the YFV17D yellow fever vaccine.

Here the CDR3 DNA reads TGTGCCAGCAGTCCCCCCGGGGGCCGGACCGGGGAGCTGTTTTTT. It encodes CASSPPGGRTGELFF. The chain links TRBV6-1 to TRBJ2-2; either TRBD1 or TRBD2 may fit D (6 bases each). V was pared by 5 bases and J by 5 bases, with 15 bases between. The germline CDR1 and CDR2 sequences are MNHNS and SASEGT. The CDR3 spans 15 residues.